One TCR beta chain is described in this entry. Germline trimming cut 4 bases from V and 6 bases from J; bases unmatched to any gene: 6. This CDR3 comprises 14 residues. Per the germline V gene, CDR1 is SGHRS and CDR2 is YFSETQ. In terms of age and location, participants ranged from about 18 to 95 years and lived in about two dozen US areas. Participant-reported clinical history was the basis for cohort assignment. The data originate from a study of blood T cell repertoires in COVID-19. Overall study context: COVID-19 samples from acute and convalescent phases originated in the United States, Italy and Spain.

Sequencing was performed with immunoSEQ multiplex PCR; in TCRdb, only in-frame clones are kept and a portion is missing. The repertoire holds about 400,000 clones, with roughly 87% as singletons. The chain uses TRBV5-1 and TRBJ1-2; 10 nucleotides line up with TRBD1. The specimen sequenced was PBMCs or T cells enriched from blood (not recorded which). The source is a woman in her 40s with acute COVID-19. The CDR3 loop reads CASSAPGQGNGYTF. The CDR3 coding sequence is TGCGCCAGCAGCGCCCCGGGACAGGGGAATGGCTACACCTTC.